The rows below give T cell receptor beta chains drawn from one sample of a study of T cells in Graves' hyperthyroidism and ophthalmopathy. TCRdb re-derived calls from the multiplex PCR reads in MiXCR, one entry per CDR3 protein. The top ten clones hold under 9.5% of a sample with over 650,000 distinct CDR3 sequences, about a sixth of them seen once. The sample consisted of blood. The receptor source for this set is a man aged 18 to 29 with Graves' hyperthyroidism. Each CDR3 is given with its conserved first and last residue. The D gene is left open where the match is weak. The size entry is marked missing in some rows and otherwise reads once, few, many or a size class.

>-|TRBJ2-7|TRBD2|TRBV15
CAASRERGATYEQYF
TGTGCCGCCAGCAGAGAGCGGGGAGCCACCTACGAGCAGTACTTC
>-|TRBJ2-2|-|TRBV27
CASSQATGLYSGELFF
TGTGCCAGCAGCCAAGCCACAGGGTTGTACAGCGGGGAGCTGTTTTTT
>many|TRBJ1-4|-|TRBV30
CAWTDGEEKLFF
TGTGCCTGGACGGACGGTGAGGAAAAACTGTTTTTT
>many|TRBJ2-7|TRBD1|TRBV7-2
CASSRTGVPYEQYF
TGTGCCAGCAGTAGGACAGGGGTGCCCTACGAGCAGTACTTC
>many|TRBJ2-3|-|TRBV20-1
CSARDAGKIVTDTQYF
TGCAGTGCTAGAGATGCGGGCAAAATTGTCACAGATACGCAGTATTTT
>many|TRBJ2-2|TRBD2|TRBV28
CASSPSGKVGELFF
TGTGCCAGCAGTCCTAGCGGGAAGGTCGGGGAGCTGTTTTTT
>-|TRBJ2-2|TRBD1|TRBV15
CATSRDRENRGLFF
TGTGCCACCAGCAGGGACAGGGAGAATCGGGGACTGTTTTTT
>-|TRBJ1-5|-|TRBV20-1
CSARDPLAVNQPQHF
TGCAGTGCTAGAGACCCTTTGGCAGTAAATCAGCCCCAGCATTTT
>many|TRBJ2-7|-|TRBV6-1
CASSWGGNYEQYF
TGTGCCAGCAGTTGGGGGGGCAACTACGAGCAGTACTTC
>many|TRBJ2-1|TRBD2|TRBV20-1
CSANLRLAGANEQFF
TGCAGTGCTAACCTCCGACTAGCGGGAGCAAATGAGCAGTTCTTC
>many|TRBJ2-3|-|TRBV12-3/TRBV12-4
CASSETSAPTDTQYF
TGTGCCAGCAGTGAGACGTCGGCCCCCACAGATACGCAGTATTTT
>many|TRBJ2-3|-|TRBV5-1
CASSITDTQYF
TGTGCCAGCAGCATCACAGATACGCAGTATTTT
>-|TRBJ2-3|TRBD2|TRBV9
CASSVALADTDTQYF
TGTGCCAGCAGCGTAGCCCTAGCGGACACAGATACGCAGTATTTT
>few|TRBJ2-2|-|TRBV2
CASSRSSTGELFF
TGTGCCAGCAGTCGGAGCAGCACCGGGGAGCTGTTTTTT
>many|TRBJ2-1|-|TRBV28
CASSPSPDYNEQFF
TGTGCCAGCAGTCCCTCGCCTGACTACAATGAGCAGTTCTTC
>-|TRBJ1-5|-|TRBV5-6
CTSSSGTAESNQPQHF
TGTACCAGCAGCTCCGGGACGGCGGAGAGCAATCAGCCCCAGCATTTT
>few|TRBJ2-1|TRBD2|TRBV7-9
CAGSPRTSASSYNEQFF
TGTGCCGGCAGCCCAAGGACTAGCGCCAGCTCCTACAATGAGCAGTTCTTC
>few|TRBJ2-3|TRBD2|TRBV3-1
CASSQETSTSGGFTDTQYF
TGTGCCAGCAGCCAAGAAACGTCGACTAGCGGGGGTTTCACAGATACGCAGTATTTT
>many|TRBJ2-5|TRBD1|TRBV6-1
CASSPGTGETQYF
TGTGCCAGCAGTCCCGGGACAGGGGAGACCCAGTACTTC
>few|TRBJ2-3|TRBD1|TRBV6-4
CASGDRGIDTQYF
TGTGCCAGCGGCGACAGGGGTATAGATACGCAGTATTTT